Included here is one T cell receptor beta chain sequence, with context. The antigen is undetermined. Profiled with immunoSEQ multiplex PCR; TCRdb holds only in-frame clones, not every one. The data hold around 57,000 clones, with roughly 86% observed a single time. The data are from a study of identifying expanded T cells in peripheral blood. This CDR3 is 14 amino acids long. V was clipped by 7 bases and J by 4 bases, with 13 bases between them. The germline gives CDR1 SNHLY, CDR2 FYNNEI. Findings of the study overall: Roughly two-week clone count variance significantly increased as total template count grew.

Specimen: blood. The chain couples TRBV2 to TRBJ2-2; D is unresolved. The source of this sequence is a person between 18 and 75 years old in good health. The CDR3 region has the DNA TGTGCCAGCATTTCATCACAGCTCACCGGGGAGCTGTTTTTT. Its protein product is CASISSQLTGELFF.